The next 13 T cell receptor beta chains were all read from a single sample in a study of Graves' ophthalmopathy and Graves' hyperthyroidism. Investigators amplified TCR beta CDR3 regions from RNA transcripts. RT-PCR in the first round used HTBI primers; a second-round multiplex PCR followed. Via MiXCR, TCRdb re-called the multiplex PCR reads, giving one row per CDR3 protein. The sample includes 620,000 or so distinct CDR3 sequences, 20% to 25% of them seen just once. The sample consisted of peripheral blood. Receptor source: a woman between 18 and 29 years old with stable Graves' hyperthyroidism. Some clones in this sample may be carry-over from other donors' samples.

This clonotype appeared many times. The chain carries TRBV29-1 and TRBJ2-5, with no clear D. Germline CDR1 is SQVTM and CDR2 is ANQGSEA. V gave up 4 bases and J gave up 2 bases, with 5 bases separating them. This CDR3 has 11 amino acids. In nucleotides, the CDR3 is TGCAGCGTTGTCAGGCAAGAGACCCAGTACTTC. Residues: CSVVRQETQYF.

This clonotype was seen ten or more times. The chain is built from TRBV6-5 and TRBJ2-7, with D perhaps TRBD2 (6 bases). The V gene lost 6 bases and the J gene lost 2 bases, with 11 bases spanning the gap. CDR1 and CDR2 from the germline V gene are MNHEY and SVGAGI. The CDR3 is 13 amino acids. In DNA form, the CDR3 reads TGTGCCAGCAGAGGAGGGAACACCTACGAGCAGTACTTC. Translating gives CASRGGNTYEQYF.

In its sample, this clonotype was seen many times. The rearrangement links TRBV2 to TRBJ1-1; 7 bases are a match to TRBD1. This CDR3 is 13 amino acids long. The V and J ends lost 6 bases and 3 bases, in that order; junction bases with no gene match: 4. Germline V gene lookup returns CDR1 SNHLY and CDR2 FYNNEI. This CDR3 is CASSTDRDTEAFF. The CDR3 bases are TGTGCCAGCAGCACCGACAGGGACACTGAAGCTTTCTTT.

V usage is TRBV3-1 and J usage is TRBJ1-1, with D unclear. The germline CDR1 and CDR2 sequences are LGHDT and YNNKEL (reference sequence). This CDR3 contains 15 residues. Trimming pared 4 bases from V and 0 bases from J, leaving 12 bases between. Here the CDR3 DNA reads TGTGCCAGCAGCCTATCGACACTCTTGAACACTGAAGCTTTCTTT. Translation: CASSLSTLLNTEAFF.

This clonotype was counted a few times. The V call is TRBV3-1, the J call TRBJ2-7; either TRBD1 or TRBD2 may fit D (6 bases each). This CDR3 comprises 16 residues. The germline gives CDR1 LGHDT, CDR2 YNNKEL (reference sequence). V was pared by 0 bases and J by 5 bases, with 17 bases between. CDR3 protein: CASSQERGDPGHEQYF. The DNA for the CDR3 is TGTGCCAGCAGCCAAGAGAGGGGGGACCCCGGGCACGAGCAGTACTTC.

This clonotype was seen only a few times. This chain joins TRBV6-5 and TRBJ1-2, with a tentative D call TRBD1 (5 bases). The CDR3 spans 16 residues. Germline assignment: CDR1 MNHEY and CDR2 SVGAGI. The V end lost 0 bases, the J end lost 0 bases, and 11 bases lay between the germline ends. The DNA of the CDR3 is TGTGCCAGCAGTTACTCGGCCGGGACCACTAACTATGGCTACACCTTC. Its protein product is CASSYSAGTTNYGYTF.

This clonotype showed up many times. This chain links TRBV20-1 with TRBJ1-2; tentatively, D is TRBD1 (6 bases). This CDR3 is 13 amino acids long. V was cut by 2 bases and J by 3 bases, with 10 bases left in between. Germline CDR1 and CDR2: DFQATT and SNEGSKA (reference sequence). The CDR3 region has the DNA TGCAGTGCTAGACGGGGGGCGGACTATGGCTACACCTTC. It translates to CSARRGADYGYTF.

This clonotype was found a few times. A much larger clone sits a single nucleotide away, making a read error possible. The V call is TRBV20-1, the J call TRBJ2-5, with D possibly TRBD2 on 6 matching bases. The CDR3 runs to 13 residues. Per germline, CDR1 DFQATT and CDR2 SNEGSKA (reference sequence). CDR3 loop: CSATRGYQETKYF. The CDR3 DNA follows: TGCAGTGCAACCCGGGGGTACCAAGAGACCAAGTACTTC.

This clonotype was observed a few times. The chain combines TRBV9 with TRBJ1-2; D gene ambiguous. This CDR3 spans 14 amino acids. Germline V gene sequence: CDR1 SGDLS, CDR2 YYNGEE. Trimming removed 0 bases at V and 5 bases at J, with 11 bases between. In DNA form, the CDR3 reads TGTGCCAGCAGCGTAGAAATCAGCCCATATGGCTACACCTTC. This codes for CASSVEISPYGYTF.

V is TRBV2 and J is TRBJ1-1; tentatively, D is TRBD1 (6 bases). V shed 7 bases and J shed 1 base, with 10 bases lying between them. CDR1 and CDR2 (germline): SNHLY, FYNNEI. The CDR3 loop spans 13 amino acids. The CDR3 DNA follows: TGTGCCAGCACGCTCAGGGGGAACACTGAAGCTTTCTTT. Translating it yields CASTLRGNTEAFF.

Many counts were recorded for this clonotype. V is TRBV7-8 and J is TRBJ1-6, with D uncertain. Per germline, CDR1 SGHVS and CDR2 FQNEAQ. The CDR3 is made up of 16 amino acids. V lost 5 bases to trimming and J lost 0 bases, with 11 bases between them. The CDR3 sequence is CASSRASNSYNSPLHF. DNA of the CDR3: TGTGCCAGCAGCCGAGCATCAAACTCCTATAATTCACCCCTCCACTTT.

This clonotype was counted only a few times. The chain employs TRBV4-1 and TRBJ2-5; possible D gene TRBD2, 5 bases. The CDR3 covers 15 residues. Trimming shortened V by 0 bases and J by 0 bases, and 8 bases separated the two germline ends. In germline, CDR1 is MGHRA, CDR2 YSYEKL. The CDR3: CASSQELTNQETQYF. DNA for the CDR3: TGCGCCAGCAGCCAAGAGCTGACTAACCAAGAGACCCAGTACTTC.

This clonotype was seen ten or more times. One junction end disagrees with the germline gene, perhaps due to a read error. V is TRBV28 and J is TRBJ2-4; D is undetermined. CDR1 is MDHEN and CDR2 is SYDVKM in the germline V gene. The CDR3 has 16 residues. CDR3 nucleotide sequence: TGTGCCAGCAGTTTCACTATAGGTGGAGACAAAAACATTAAGTACTTC. Protein sequence: CASSFTIGGDKNIKYF.